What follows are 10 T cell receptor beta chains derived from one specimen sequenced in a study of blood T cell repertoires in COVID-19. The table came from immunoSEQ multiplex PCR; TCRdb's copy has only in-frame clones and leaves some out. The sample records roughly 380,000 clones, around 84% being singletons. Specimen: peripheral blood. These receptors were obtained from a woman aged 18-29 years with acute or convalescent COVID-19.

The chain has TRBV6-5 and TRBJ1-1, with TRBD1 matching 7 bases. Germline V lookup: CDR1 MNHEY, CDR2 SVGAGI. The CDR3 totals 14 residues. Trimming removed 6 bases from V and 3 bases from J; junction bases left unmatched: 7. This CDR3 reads CASSATTGDTEAFF. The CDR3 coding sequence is TGTGCCAGCAGCGCAACAACAGGGGACACTGAAGCTTTCTTT.

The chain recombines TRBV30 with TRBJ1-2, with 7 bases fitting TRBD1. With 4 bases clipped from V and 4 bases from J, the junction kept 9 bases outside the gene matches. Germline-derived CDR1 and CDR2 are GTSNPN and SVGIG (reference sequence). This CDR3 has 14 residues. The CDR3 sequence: CAWTPRRGLYGYTF. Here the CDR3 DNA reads TGTGCCTGGACCCCCCGGAGGGGGCTCTATGGCTACACCTTC.

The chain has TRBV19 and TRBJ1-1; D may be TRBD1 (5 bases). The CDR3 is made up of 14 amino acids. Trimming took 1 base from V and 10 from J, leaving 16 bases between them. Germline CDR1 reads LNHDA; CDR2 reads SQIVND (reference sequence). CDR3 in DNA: TGTGCCAGTAGTATAGGAGGGGCGCTGGGGGGAGCTTTCTTT. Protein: CASSIGGALGGAFF.

CDR3 DNA sequence: TGTGCCAGTAGTATAGTGGGCGGGGGGACCGGAGAGACCCAGTACTTC. Residues: CASSIVGGGTGETQYF. This chain uses TRBV19 with TRBJ2-5; 8 nucleotides agree with TRBD2. The V and J ends lost 1 base and 4 bases, in that order; junction bases with no gene match: 8. The CDR3 consists of 16 residues. Germline V gives CDR1 LNHDA, CDR2 SQIVND (reference sequence).

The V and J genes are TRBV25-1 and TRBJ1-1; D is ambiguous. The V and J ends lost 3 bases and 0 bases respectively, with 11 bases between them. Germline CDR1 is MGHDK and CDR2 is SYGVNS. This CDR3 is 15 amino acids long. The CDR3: CASSENPGMNTEAFF. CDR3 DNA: TGTGCCAGCAGTGAGAACCCCGGGATGAACACTGAAGCTTTCTTT.

The CDR3 here is CASSPTMVAGGYYEQYF. In nucleotides, the CDR3 is TGTGCCAGCTCACCAACGATGGTGGCGGGGGGCTACTACGAGCAGTACTTC. The genes are TRBV18 and TRBJ2-7, with 8 bases lining up with TRBD2. Germline V gene sequence: CDR1 KGHSH, CDR2 LQKENI. The CDR3 spans 17 residues. The J segment lost 3 bases and the V segment lost 2 bases, leaving 12 bases of the junction unmatched.

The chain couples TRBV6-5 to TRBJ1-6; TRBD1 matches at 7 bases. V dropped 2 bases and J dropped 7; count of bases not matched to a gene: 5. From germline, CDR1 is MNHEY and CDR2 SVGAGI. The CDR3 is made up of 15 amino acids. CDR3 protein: CASSYQTGFNSPLHF. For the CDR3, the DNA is TGTGCCAGCAGTTACCAGACAGGGTTCAATTCACCCCTCCACTTT.

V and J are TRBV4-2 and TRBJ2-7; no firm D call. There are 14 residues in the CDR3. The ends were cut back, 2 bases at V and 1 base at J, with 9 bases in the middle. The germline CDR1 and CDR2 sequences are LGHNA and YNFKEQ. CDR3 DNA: TGTGCCAGCAGCCAACTCGCGATGTCCTACGAGCAGTACTTC. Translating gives CASSQLAMSYEQYF.

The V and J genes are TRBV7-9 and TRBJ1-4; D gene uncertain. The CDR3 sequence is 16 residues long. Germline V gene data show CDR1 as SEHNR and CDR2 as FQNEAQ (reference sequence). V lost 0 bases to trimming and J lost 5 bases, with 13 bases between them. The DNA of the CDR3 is TGTGCCAGCAGCTTAGCGCTAGGGAGCTCCAATGAAAAACTGTTTTTT. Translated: CASSLALGSSNEKLFF.

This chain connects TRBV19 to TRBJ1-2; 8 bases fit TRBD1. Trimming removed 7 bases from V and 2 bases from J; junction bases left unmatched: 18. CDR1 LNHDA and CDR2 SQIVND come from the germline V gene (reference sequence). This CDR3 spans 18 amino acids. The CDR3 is CASINFRDRGAGNYGYTF. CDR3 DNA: TGTGCCAGTATCAACTTCCGAGACAGGGGTGCCGGCAACTATGGCTACACCTTC.